The next 30 T cell receptor beta chains were all read from a single sample in a study of vaccination and CD4 T cells after COVID-19. Treatment in this sample: roughly 11-day PBMC culture with coronavirus spike peptide pools or control peptides (ViraFEST assay). An Oncomine TCR Beta short-read assay was used to sequence the DNA from cultured CD4+ T cells. Each CDR3 protein is one row after TCRdb ran MiXCR on the PCR reads. Among about 20,000 distinct CDR3 sequences, 52% were seen once, and the ten largest hold 6.5% to 9%. Their antigens remain unidentified. Sequenced material: CD4+ T cells from blood, cultured in vitro. The receptors were sampled from a human donor who had recovered from COVID-19.

The chain has TRBV5-1 and TRBJ1-6; the D is unclear. Germline CDR1 SGHRS, CDR2 YFSETQ. Trimming removed 0 bases from V and 9 bases from J, with 4 bases in between. The CDR3 is 12 residues long. The CDR3 reads CASSLEASPLHF. In nucleotides, the CDR3 is TGCGCCAGCAGCTTGGAGGCTTCACCCCTCCACTTT.

This clonotype was seen only a few times. This sequence joins TRBV7-9 and TRBJ2-3, with D unclear. Germline V CDR1 and CDR2: SEHNR, FQNEAQ (reference sequence). This CDR3 has 13 amino acids. V lost 4 bases, J lost 3 bases, and 8 bases lay in between. The CDR3 DNA reads as TGTGCCAGCAGCTATGAGGCAACAGATACGCAGTATTTT. It translates to CASSYEATDTQYF.

This clonotype came up a few times. This chain joins TRBV7-2 and TRBJ2-2; D not certain. Looked up from germline, CDR1 is SGHTA and CDR2 is FQGNSA. The CDR3 contains 13 residues. V shed 6 bases and J shed 2 bases, with 7 bases lying between them. The CDR3 is CASRDGNTGELFF. The CDR3 nucleotides are TGTGCCAGCAGGGACGGAAACACCGGGGAGCTGTTTTTT. Using reference TRBV7-2 and TRBJ2-2 for the parts outside the CDR3, the full variable domain is GAGVSQSPSNKVTEKGKDVELRCDPISGHTALYWYRQSLGQGLEFLIYFQGNSAPDKSGLPSDRFSAERTGGSVSTLTIQRTQQEDSAVYLCASRDGNTGELFFGEGSRLTVL.

The J gene is TRBJ1-5, the V gene TRBV28, with a possible D match to TRBD1 (5 bases). Deletions cut 5 bases from V and 11 bases from J, with 16 bases between. Germline-derived CDR1 and CDR2 are MDHEN and SYDVKM. The CDR3 length is 13 residues. The CDR3 DNA reads TGTGCCAGCAGTGTGGGACCCGTAGTGGCCCAGCATTTT. This encodes CASSVGPVVAQHF. Full variable domain (remainder filled in from reference TRBV28 and TRBJ1-5): DVKVTQSSRYLVKRTGEKVFLECVQDMDHENMFWYRQDPGLGLRLIYFSYDVKMKEKGDIPEGYSVSREKKERFSLILESASTNQTSMYLCASSVGPVVAQHFGDGTRLSIL.

This clonotype was counted between two and nine times. The chain uses TRBV19 and TRBJ2-5; D may correspond to TRBD1 or TRBD2 (5 bases each). Deletions cut 6 bases from V and 2 bases from J, with 16 bases between. The CDR3 contains 15 residues. The germline V gene has CDR1 LNHDA and CDR2 SQIVND (reference sequence). The CDR3 nucleotides are TGTGCCAGTAGCACGAAATGGGGGTGGCAAGAGACCCAGTACTTC. It specifies CASSTKWGWQETQYF.

J is TRBJ1-2 and V is TRBV6-5, with TRBD1 identical over 8 bases. The CDR3 contains 14 residues. Germline lookup yields CDR1 MNHEY and CDR2 SVGAGI. Trimming cost V 2 bases and J 7 bases; bases outside gene matches: 6. DNA of the CDR3: TGTGCCAGCAGTTACCCTGGACAGGGACGTGGCTACACCTTC. Its protein is CASSYPGQGRGYTF.

The chain employs TRBV20-1 and TRBJ2-1; the match to TRBD1 covers 9 bases. Germline values: CDR1 DFQATT, CDR2 SNEGSKA (reference sequence). Trimming removed 4 bases from V and 5 bases from J; junction bases left unmatched: 3. The CDR3 consists of 13 residues. The chain's CDR3 is CSAKQGAHNEQFF. CDR3 nucleotides: TGCAGTGCTAAACAGGGGGCCCACAATGAGCAGTTCTTC.

The chain recombines TRBV4-1 with TRBJ2-7; TRBD1 aligns across 7 bases. Germline-derived CDR1 and CDR2 are MGHRA and YSYEKL. The CDR3 spans 16 residues. V shed 1 base, J shed 0 bases, and the junction held 6 bases outside the gene matches. CDR3 sequence reads: CASSQATTGSSYEQYF. Here the CDR3 DNA reads TGCGCCAGCAGCCAAGCGACGACAGGGTCCTCCTACGAGCAGTACTTC.

The chain is built from TRBV20-1 and TRBJ2-3, with a weak D call TRBD2 (5 bases). V gave up 6 bases and J gave up 6 bases, with 10 bases separating them. The CDR3 is made up of 11 amino acids. CDR1 is DFQATT and CDR2 is SNEGSKA in the germline V gene (reference sequence). The CDR3 DNA sequence: TGCAGTGCCACACTAGTGGATACGCAGTATTTT. It translates to CSATLVDTQYF.

This clonotype was seen only a few times. This chain links TRBV6-2 or TRBV6-3 with TRBJ2-7; 10 bases align to TRBD1. Per the germline V gene, CDR1 is MNHEY and CDR2 is SVGEGT. This CDR3 contains 14 residues. After removal of 6 bases from V and 9 bases from J, the junction contained 11 bases not matched to a gene. This CDR3 reads CASRTPGQGQRQYF. The CDR3 coding sequence is TGTGCCAGCAGGACCCCGGGACAGGGGCAAAGGCAGTACTTC.

This clonotype turned up a few times. The chain recombines TRBV21-1 with TRBJ2-6. TRBV21-1 is recorded as a pseudogene. The CDR3 is 17 residues long. CDR3 residues: CASSKVVHVSGANVLTF. In nucleotides, the CDR3 is TGTGCCAGCAGCAAAGTAGTACATGTCTCTGGGGCCAACGTCCTGACTTTC.

The rearrangement uses TRBV6-1 and TRBJ1-6; D is possibly TRBD1 (5 bases). Germline assignment: CDR1 MNHNS and CDR2 SASEGT. The CDR3 has 14 residues. Trimming removed 6 bases at V and 6 bases at J, with 12 bases between. CDR3 protein: CASRGGGTNSPLHF. The DNA of the CDR3 is TGTGCCAGCAGGGGCGGGGGTACTAATTCACCCCTCCACTTT.

The chain uses TRBV12-3 or TRBV12-4 and TRBJ2-7, with no clear D. Trimming shortened V by 7 bases and J by 0 bases, and 10 bases separated the two germline ends. The length of the CDR3 is 13 residues. The CDR3 nucleotides read TGTGCCAGCAATAGGGCCCCCTCCTACGAGCAGTACTTC. Residues: CASNRAPSYEQYF.

CDR3 protein: CSARVGTDYSNQPQHF. In DNA form, the CDR3 reads TGCAGTGCTAGAGTTGGGACCGATTATAGCAATCAGCCCCAGCATTTT. The chain carries TRBV20-1 and TRBJ1-5; D might be TRBD1 (5 bases). Germline V lookup: CDR1 DFQATT, CDR2 SNEGSKA (reference sequence). V was trimmed by 1 base and J by 0 bases, leaving 13 bases between them. CDR3 size: 16 residues.

This clonotype has more than one count but fewer than ten. The chain has TRBV12-3 or TRBV12-4 and TRBJ1-2; D is unclear. This CDR3 is 13 amino acids long. The V end lost 5 bases, the J end lost 5 bases, and 12 bases lay between the germline ends. CDR3 loop: CASSPGDKYGYTF. The CDR3, as DNA: TGTGCCAGCAGTCCCGGTGATAAATATGGCTACACCTTC.

The chain uses TRBV7-6 and TRBJ2-3; D ambiguous. The CDR3 consists of 13 residues. The germline V gene has CDR1 SGHVS and CDR2 FNYEAQ. V lost 1 base and J lost 3, with 5 bases in between. Here the CDR3 reads CASSLEQTDTQYF. For the CDR3, the DNA is TGTGCCAGCAGCTTAGAACAGACAGATACGCAGTATTTT.

The chain uses TRBV25-1 and TRBJ2-3, with D uncertain. V shed 3 bases and J shed 8 bases, with 15 bases lying between them. This CDR3 contains 14 residues. CDR1 is MGHDK and CDR2 is SYGVNS in the germline V gene. CDR3 sequence: CASSDQIQGFTQYF. The CDR3 DNA sequence: TGTGCCAGCAGTGATCAAATTCAAGGTTTTACGCAGTATTTT. The full variable domain, completed using reference TRBV25-1 and TRBJ2-3, is EADIYQTPRYLVIGTGKKITLECSQTMGHDKMYWYQQDPGMELHLIHYSYGVNSTEKGDLSSESTVSRIRTEHFPLTLESARPSHTSQYLCASSDQIQGFTQYFGPGTRLTVL.

This chain links TRBV7-9 with TRBJ2-1; D is ambiguous. V dropped 5 bases and J dropped 7 bases, with 21 bases sitting between them. The germline CDR1 and CDR2 sequences are SEHNR and FQNEAQ (reference sequence). The CDR3 is 16 amino acids. The CDR3 reads CASSPKVAAVRNEQFF. The CDR3 coding sequence is TGTGCCAGCAGCCCGAAGGTAGCCGCAGTACGGAATGAGCAGTTCTTC.

This sequence joins TRBV20-1 and TRBJ1-1; D is unresolved. The length of the CDR3 is 13 residues. Germline CDR1 reads DFQATT; CDR2 reads SNEGSKA (reference sequence). V was trimmed by 0 bases and J by 4 bases, leaving 9 bases between them. The CDR3 sequence: CSARDFGSTEAFF. The CDR3 bases are TGCAGTGCTAGAGATTTTGGCTCCACTGAAGCTTTCTTT.

This sequence joins TRBV20-1 and TRBJ2-3; no clear D. The CDR3 is made up of 10 amino acids. CDR1 and CDR2 (germline): DFQATT, SNEGSKA (reference sequence). V lost 7 bases, J lost 1 base, and 3 bases lay in between. The CDR3 DNA reads as TGCAGTGGGGGCACAGATACGCAGTATTTT. It translates to CSGGTDTQYF.

The J gene is TRBJ1-1, the V gene TRBV28; maybe TRBD1 (6 bases). This CDR3 comprises 14 residues. The germline V gene encodes CDR1 MDHEN and CDR2 SYDVKM. V was shortened by 6 bases and J by 0 bases, with 11 bases between the two germline ends. CDR3 residues: CASRPGAMNTEAFF. The CDR3 bases are TGTGCCAGCAGACCAGGGGCCATGAACACTGAAGCTTTCTTT.

The V gene is TRBV7-2, the J gene TRBJ2-6, with 7 bases aligning to TRBD2. Unmatched junction bases numbered 10, after V lost 5 bases and J lost 0 bases. The CDR3 is 18 residues long. Germline CDR1 is SGHTA and CDR2 is FQGNSA. CDR3 sequence reads: CASSVASGPSSGANVLTF. CDR3 DNA sequence: TGTGCCAGCAGCGTCGCTAGCGGTCCGAGCTCTGGGGCCAACGTCCTGACTTTC. Full variable domain (remainder filled in from reference TRBV7-2 and TRBJ2-6): GAGVSQSPSNKVTEKGKDVELRCDPISGHTALYWYRQSLGQGLEFLIYFQGNSAPDKSGLPSDRFSAERTGGSVSTLTIQRTQQEDSAVYLCASSVASGPSSGANVLTFGAGSRLTVL.

V and J are TRBV11-3 and TRBJ2-1; 7 positions match TRBD1. V was pared by 6 bases and J by 5 bases, with 7 bases of the junction left unmatched. There are 14 residues in the CDR3. CDR1 and CDR2 (germline): SGHNT, YENEEA. The CDR3 nucleotides are TGTGCCAGCAGAACAACCGGGACAGACAATGAGCAGTTCTTC. Amino acid sequence: CASRTTGTDNEQFF.

This chain uses TRBV20-1 with TRBJ2-3; 8 positions match TRBD2. The junction had 4 bases not matched to a gene; V was cut back by 0 bases and J by 5 bases. The V gene's germline CDR1 is DFQATT and CDR2 SNEGSKA (reference sequence). The CDR3 consists of 14 residues. The CDR3 DNA reads as TGCAGTGCTAGAGAGAACCTAGCGGGAGATACGCAGTATTTT. The encoded protein is CSARENLAGDTQYF.

The chain uses TRBV27 and TRBJ2-2, with 9 bases aligning to TRBD2. Germline V lookup: CDR1 MNHEY, CDR2 SMNVEV (reference sequence). V was pared by 5 bases and J by 4 bases, with 2 bases of the junction left unmatched. The CDR3 runs to 14 residues. This CDR3 is CASSASGVTGELFF. In nucleotides, the CDR3 is TGTGCCAGCAGTGCTAGCGGGGTCACCGGGGAGCTGTTTTTT.

The rearrangement links TRBV2 to TRBJ1-2; D uncertain. The CDR3 has 15 residues. Germline values: CDR1 SNHLY, CDR2 FYNNEI. V lost 4 bases, J lost 8 bases, and 20 bases lay in between. CDR3 DNA sequence: TGTGCCAGCAGTGTCGTAACGGCCCAGGTGGGGGGCTACACCTTC. Translating it yields CASSVVTAQVGGYTF.

This rearrangement joins TRBV7-7 to TRBJ2-5; D gene unclear. The CDR3 spans 14 residues. V was shortened by 5 bases and J by 5 bases, with 15 bases between the two germline ends. CDR1 is SSHAT and CDR2 is FNYEAQ in the germline V gene (reference sequence). The CDR3 DNA reads TGTGCCAGCAGCCAGAGGAAGGGAACGGAGACCCAGTACTTC. Its protein product is CASSQRKGTETQYF.

This sequence joins TRBV20-1 and TRBJ1-2; 8 bases match TRBD1. With 4 bases clipped from V and 8 bases from J, the junction kept 15 bases outside the gene matches. The germline CDR1 and CDR2 sequences are DFQATT and SNEGSKA (reference sequence). CDR3 length equals 15 residues. The CDR3 sequence: CSAKISPDRAKGYTF. The CDR3 nucleotides read TGCAGTGCTAAAATTTCGCCGGACAGGGCGAAAGGCTACACCTTC.

The chain is built from TRBV7-9 and TRBJ1-1, with a weak D call TRBD1 (5 bases). CDR1 and CDR2 (germline): SEHNR, FQNEAQ (reference sequence). V lost 5 bases and J lost 3, with 13 bases in between. The CDR3 is made up of 14 amino acids. Written as DNA, the CDR3 is TGTGCCAGCAGCCTAGACCAGGGTGACACTGAAGCTTTCTTT. This gives the protein CASSLDQGDTEAFF.

The chain couples TRBV20-1 to TRBJ1-6; TRBD1 might be the D (5 bases). Trimming cost V 3 bases and J 3 bases, with 18 bases left between them. Germline CDR1 reads DFQATT; CDR2 reads SNEGSKA (reference sequence). The CDR3 consists of 17 residues. The CDR3 region has the DNA TGCAGTGCTAGTTCAGTTTTACAGGTCTTCTATAATTCACCCCTCCACTTT. Its protein is CSASSVLQVFYNSPLHF.